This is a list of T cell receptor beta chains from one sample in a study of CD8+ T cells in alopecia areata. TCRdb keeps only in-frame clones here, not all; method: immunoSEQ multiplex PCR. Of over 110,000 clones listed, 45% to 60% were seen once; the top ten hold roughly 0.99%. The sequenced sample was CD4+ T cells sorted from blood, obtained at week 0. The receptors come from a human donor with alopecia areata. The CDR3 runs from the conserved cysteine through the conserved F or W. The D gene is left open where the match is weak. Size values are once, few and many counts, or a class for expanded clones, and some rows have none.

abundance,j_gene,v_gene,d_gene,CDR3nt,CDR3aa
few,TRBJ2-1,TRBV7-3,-,TGTGCCAGCAGCTTATTAGCGGAGGCAGCCAATGAGCAGTTCTTC,CASSLLAEAANEQFF
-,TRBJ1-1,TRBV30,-,TGTGCCTGGAGTCTCGGCGCAGCCGTCATGAACACTGAAGCTTTCTTT,CAWSLGAAVMNTEAFF
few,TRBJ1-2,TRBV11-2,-,TGTGCCAGCAGCTTGGGAGGGCAGAACTATGGCTACACCTTC,CASSLGGQNYGYTF
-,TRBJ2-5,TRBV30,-,TGTGCCTGGAGCCCCCCTTATGGAACCGGTAGGGAGACCCAGTACTTC,CAWSPPYGTGRETQYF
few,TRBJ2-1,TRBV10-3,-,TGTGCCATCAGTGATGGTGGGGAGCAGTTCTTC,CAISDGGEQFF
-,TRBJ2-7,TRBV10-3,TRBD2,TGTGCCATCAACCAGACGGGGACTAGCCCCAACGAGCAGTACTTC,CAINQTGTSPNEQYF
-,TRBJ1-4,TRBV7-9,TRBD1,TGTGCCAGCAGCTTGGGGGACAGCCCCAATGAAAAACTGTTTTTT,CASSLGDSPNEKLFF
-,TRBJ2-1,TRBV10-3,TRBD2,TGTGCCATCAGTGGCCGACTAGCGGGAGGTAATGAGCAGTTCTTC,CAISGRLAGGNEQFF
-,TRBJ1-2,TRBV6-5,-,TGTGCCAGCAGAGGGGACGGACTCATCTATGGCTACACCTTC,CASRGDGLIYGYTF
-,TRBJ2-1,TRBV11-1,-,TGTGCCAGCAGGTTTGGGGCTAGCGACTACAATGAGCAGTTCTTC,CASRFGASDYNEQFF
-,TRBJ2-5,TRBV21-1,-,TGTGCCAGCAGCAATAGGGCGGAACAAGAGACCCAGTACTTC,CASSNRAEQETQYF
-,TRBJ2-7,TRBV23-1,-,TGCGCCAGCGCCGGGACAAAGGGGCAGTACTTC,CASAGTKGQYF
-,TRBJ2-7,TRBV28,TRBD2,TGTGCCAGCAGGGCACCGGGACTAGCGGGAGTCGAGCAGTACTTC,CASRAPGLAGVEQYF
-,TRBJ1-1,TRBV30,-,TGTGCCTGGTCGGTCCGAAGGCCTTTCTTT,CAWSVRRPFF
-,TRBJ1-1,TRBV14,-,TGTGCCAGCAGCCAGGGTATGAACACTGAAGCTTTCTTT,CASSQGMNTEAFF
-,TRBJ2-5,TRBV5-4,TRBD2,TGTGCCAGCAGCATAGGACTAGCTGGAGAGACCCAGTACTTC,CASSIGLAGETQYF
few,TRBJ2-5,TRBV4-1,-,TGCGCCAGCAGCCTCCTTTTCGCGCAAGAGACCCAGTACTTC,CASSLLFAQETQYF
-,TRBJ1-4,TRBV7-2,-,TGTGCCAGCAGCTTCCCTAATGAAAAACTGTTTTTT,CASSFPNEKLFF
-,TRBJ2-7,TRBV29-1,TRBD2,TGCAGCGTTGAAACTAGCGGGAGAGTCTCCGAGCAGTACTTC,CSVETSGRVSEQYF
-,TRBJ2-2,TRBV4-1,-,TGCGCCAGCAGACGAACAAGGGACACCGGGGAGCTGTTTTTT,CASRRTRDTGELFF
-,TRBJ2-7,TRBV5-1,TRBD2,TGCGCCAGCAGCTTGACACTAGCGGGAGGGTCTTACGAGCAGTACTTC,CASSLTLAGGSYEQYF
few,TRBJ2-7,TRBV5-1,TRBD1,TGCGCCAGCAGCCCCCGGGACAGGGGGAATCACGAGCAGTACTTC,CASSPRDRGNHEQYF
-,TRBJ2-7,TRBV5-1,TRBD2,TGCGCCAGCAGCTTGGCCTCGAGGGAGGGCCTCTACGAGCAGTACTTC,CASSLASREGLYEQYF
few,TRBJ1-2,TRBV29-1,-,TGCAGCTCCTCCTGGGGGGGTCGAGGCTACACCTTC,CSSSWGGRGYTF
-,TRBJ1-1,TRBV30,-,TGTGCCTGGACATGGGGGGGCGCGGGGACTGAAGCTTTCTTT,CAWTWGGAGTEAFF
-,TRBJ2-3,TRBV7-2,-,TGTGCCAGCAGCCCAGGACTGTACACAGATACGCAGTATTTT,CASSPGLYTDTQYF
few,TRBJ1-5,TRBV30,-,TGTGCCTGGAGTGTAGACGGCAATCAGCCCCAGCATTTT,CAWSVDGNQPQHF
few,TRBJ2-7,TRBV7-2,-,TGTGCCAGCAGCTACGTGACAGGCTACGAGCAGTACTTC,CASSYVTGYEQYF
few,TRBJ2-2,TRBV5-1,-,TGCGCCAGCAGCGAAACCTACACCGGGGAGCTGTTTTTT,CASSETYTGELFF
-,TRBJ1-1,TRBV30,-,TGTGCCTGGAGTTCACCGGGAGGTGAAGCTTTCTTT,CAWSSPGGEAFF
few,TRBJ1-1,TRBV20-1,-,TGCAGTGCTAGAGACGACCGTGAAGCTTTCTTT,CSARDDREAFF
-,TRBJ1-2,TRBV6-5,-,TGTGCCAGCAGTTACACCGTGCAGTCTAACTATGGCTACACCTTC,CASSYTVQSNYGYTF
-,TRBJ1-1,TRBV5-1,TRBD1,TGCGCCAGCAGCAGTGGGACAGACACTGAAGCTTTCTTT,CASSSGTDTEAFF
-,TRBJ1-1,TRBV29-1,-,TGCAGCGCTGACCAGATGAACACTGAAGCTTTCTTT,CSADQMNTEAFF
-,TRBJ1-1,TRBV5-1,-,TGCGCCAGCAGCGCGGGACATGAGGGTTTTAGGGCTGAAGCTTTCTTT,CASSAGHEGFRAEAFF
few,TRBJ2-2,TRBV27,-,TGTGCCAGCAGCCCCCAGGGGACCGTGAACACCGGGGAGCTGTTTTTT,CASSPQGTVNTGELFF
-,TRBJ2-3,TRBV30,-,TGTGCCTGGACCAGGACTGGGGATACGCAGTATTTT,CAWTRTGDTQYF
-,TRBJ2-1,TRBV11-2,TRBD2,TGTGCCAGCAGCTTAATGAATCGGGCGGGAGTAATCTACAATGAGCAGTTCTTC,CASSLMNRAGVIYNEQFF
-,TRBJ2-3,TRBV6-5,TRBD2,TGTGCCAGCCGCCGGGACTATCAGTCAGATACGCAGTATTTT,CASRRDYQSDTQYF
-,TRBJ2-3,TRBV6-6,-,TGTGCCAGCAGCCCCGGGCGTGGGGTGATGATGGATACGCAGTATTTT,CASSPGRGVMMDTQYF
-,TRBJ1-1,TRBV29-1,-,TGCAGCGTCTTACAGGGTTCGGCGAGCACTGAAGCTTTCTTT,CSVLQGSASTEAFF
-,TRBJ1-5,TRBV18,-,TGTGCCAGCTCATCCGACCGCGGTGGAGGGAGCAATCAGCCCCAGCATTTT,CASSSDRGGGSNQPQHF
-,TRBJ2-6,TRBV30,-,TGTGCCTGGAGTGGATCCTCCTCTGGGGCCAACGTCCTGACTTTC,CAWSGSSSGANVLTF
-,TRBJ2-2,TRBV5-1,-,TGCGCCAGCAGCCAATTAACCGGGGAGCTGTTTTTT,CASSQLTGELFF
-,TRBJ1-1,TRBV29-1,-,TGCAGCGTCCCCCGGGCAGGGATGAACACTGAAGCTTTCTTT,CSVPRAGMNTEAFF
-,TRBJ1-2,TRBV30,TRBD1,TGTGCCTGGAGTTCAGAGGACAGGGGGTATGAGGGCTACACCTTC,CAWSSEDRGYEGYTF
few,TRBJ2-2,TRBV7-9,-,TGTGCCAGCAGCTTAACACTTCACACCGGGGAGCTGTTTTTT,CASSLTLHTGELFF
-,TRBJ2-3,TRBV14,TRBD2,TGTGCCAGCAGCCTCACCCTAGCGGGAGTAGGGACTTTCACAGATACGCAGTATTTT,CASSLTLAGVGTFTDTQYF
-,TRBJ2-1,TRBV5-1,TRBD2,TGCGCCAGCAGCCGAGCGGGAGAGGCCATCGTTCAGCAGTTCTTC,CASSRAGEAIVQQFF
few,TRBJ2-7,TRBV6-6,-,TGTGCCAGCAGTTCCAATCTGAGGGAGCAGTACTTC,CASSSNLREQYF
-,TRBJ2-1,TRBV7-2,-,TGTGCCAGCAGCTTCTCCTACAATGAGCAGTTCTTC,CASSFSYNEQFF
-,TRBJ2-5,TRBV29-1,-,TGCAGCGTTGAAGTCCTGGCTAGCGCTGACCAAGAGACCCAGTACTTC,CSVEVLASADQETQYF
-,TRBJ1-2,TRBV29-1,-,TGCAGCGTTGAGGGCGGGAGGGGAATAGTCGGTGGCTACACCTTC,CSVEGGRGIVGGYTF
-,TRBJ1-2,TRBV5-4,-,TGTGCCAGCATTGGTGGGGGAACGACCCACTATGGCTACACCTTC,CASIGGGTTHYGYTF
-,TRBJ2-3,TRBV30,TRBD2,TGTGCCTGGAGTGTTGGCGGGAGTGGGGTAGATACGCAGTATTTT,CAWSVGGSGVDTQYF
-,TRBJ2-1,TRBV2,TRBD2,TGTGCCAGCAGTGGGGCCGGGAGGTTCATAAATGAGCAGTTCTTC,CASSGAGRFINEQFF
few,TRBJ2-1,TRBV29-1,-,TGCAGCGCTGGACCCCTGGGTGAGCAGTTCTTC,CSAGPLGEQFF
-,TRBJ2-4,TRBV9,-,TGTGCCAGCAGCGGACCCCCACCAAGGGGGATTCAGTACTTC,CASSGPPPRGIQYF
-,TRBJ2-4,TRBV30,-,TGTGCCTGGAGCGGCAGGGGTGCCAAAAACATTCAGTACTTC,CAWSGRGAKNIQYF